A selection of T cell receptor beta chains follows, all from one sample in a study of T cells in Graves' hyperthyroidism and ophthalmopathy. One entry per CDR3 protein, called by TCRdb with MiXCR from the multiplex PCR reads. The sample includes hundreds of thousands of distinct CDR3 sequences, 15% to 20% seen only once; the top ten take 3.8%. What was sequenced was blood. These receptors were collected from a woman in her twenties or thirties with Graves' hyperthyroidism. CDR3s include the opening cysteine and the closing phenylalanine or tryptophan. Fields, in order: CDR3 protein, CDR3 DNA, V gene, D gene, clone size, J gene. D genes are given only for firm matches. Clone sizes are given selectively: once, few, many, or a class where the clone is expanded.

cdr3_aa: CAISAHLSDRDPYQPQHF
cdr3_nt: TGTGCCATCAGTGCCCACCTCTCGGACAGGGACCCCTATCAGCCCCAGCATTTT
v_call: TRBV10-3
d_call: TRBD1
clone_size: NA
j_call: TRBJ1-5

cdr3_aa: CASSQDRRLYGYTF
cdr3_nt: TGTGCCAGCAGCCAAGACAGACGGCTATATGGCTACACCTTC
v_call: TRBV14
d_call: NA
clone_size: few
j_call: TRBJ1-2

cdr3_aa: CASSVDGITYEQYF
cdr3_nt: TGTGCCAGCAGCGTAGACGGAATTACCTACGAGCAGTACTTC
v_call: TRBV9
d_call: NA
clone_size: few
j_call: TRBJ2-7

cdr3_aa: CASQITENTEAFF
cdr3_nt: TGTGCCAGCCAAATTACAGAGAACACTGAAGCTTTCTTT
v_call: TRBV19
d_call: NA
clone_size: many
j_call: TRBJ1-1

cdr3_aa: CAWSYSGRADEQYF
cdr3_nt: TGTGCCTGGAGTTACAGCGGGAGGGCCGACGAGCAGTACTTC
v_call: TRBV30
d_call: TRBD2
clone_size: many
j_call: TRBJ2-7

cdr3_aa: CASFDDEGQIYEQYF
cdr3_nt: TGTGCCAGCTTCGACGATGAGGGGCAGATCTACGAGCAGTACTTC
v_call: TRBV6-2/TRBV6-3
d_call: NA
clone_size: many
j_call: TRBJ2-7

cdr3_aa: CASSAERGYNEQFF
cdr3_nt: TGTGCCAGCAGTGCGGAACGCGGCTACAATGAGCAGTTCTTC
v_call: TRBV2
d_call: NA
clone_size: many
j_call: TRBJ2-1

cdr3_aa: CATSDSRQGRLFF
cdr3_nt: TGTGCCACCAGTGATTCACGACAGGGACGACTGTTTTTT
v_call: TRBV24-1
d_call: TRBD1
clone_size: few
j_call: TRBJ1-4

cdr3_aa: CATSLRREGLEQYF
cdr3_nt: TGTGCCACCAGCCTGAGGCGGGAGGGCCTCGAGCAGTACTTC
v_call: TRBV15
d_call: TRBD2
clone_size: NA
j_call: TRBJ2-7

cdr3_aa: CASSLEGEEQFF
cdr3_nt: TGTGCCAGCAGTTTAGAGGGAGAGGAGCAGTTCTTC
v_call: TRBV12-3/TRBV12-4
d_call: NA
clone_size: many
j_call: TRBJ2-1

cdr3_aa: CASSRGDGYTF
cdr3_nt: TGTGCCAGCAGCCGCGGGGATGGCTACACCTTC
v_call: TRBV3-1
d_call: NA
clone_size: many
j_call: TRBJ1-2

cdr3_aa: CASRPIMGGYKGNTGELFF
cdr3_nt: TGTGCCAGCAGGCCGATAATGGGTGGCTACAAGGGAAACACCGGGGAGCTGTTTTTT
v_call: TRBV28
d_call: NA
clone_size: many
j_call: TRBJ2-2

cdr3_aa: CSARGLGGQYEQYF
cdr3_nt: TGCAGTGCTAGAGGCCTCGGGGGACAGTACGAGCAGTACTTC
v_call: TRBV20-1
d_call: NA
clone_size: NA
j_call: TRBJ2-7

cdr3_aa: CASNRGLAGGSYEQYF
cdr3_nt: TGCGCCAGCAACCGAGGACTAGCGGGAGGTTCCTACGAGCAGTACTTC
v_call: TRBV5-1
d_call: TRBD2
clone_size: many
j_call: TRBJ2-7

cdr3_aa: CASSYEGLAPYEQYF
cdr3_nt: TGTGCCAGCAGCTATGAGGGACTAGCCCCCTACGAGCAGTACTTC
v_call: TRBV11-2
d_call: TRBD2
clone_size: NA
j_call: TRBJ2-7

cdr3_aa: CASSGGQGGEQYF
cdr3_nt: TGTGCCAGCAGCGGCGGACAGGGGGGTGAGCAGTACTTC
v_call: TRBV11-2
d_call: TRBD1
clone_size: many
j_call: TRBJ2-7

cdr3_aa: CASSLGVGNYGYTF
cdr3_nt: TGTGCCAGCAGCTTAGGGGTAGGAAACTATGGCTACACCTTC
v_call: TRBV7-3
d_call: NA
clone_size: few
j_call: TRBJ1-2

cdr3_aa: CASSTRLDTGELFF
cdr3_nt: TGTGCCAGCAGTACCCGATTGGACACCGGGGAGCTGTTTTTT
v_call: TRBV6-1
d_call: NA
clone_size: NA
j_call: TRBJ2-2

cdr3_aa: CASSLLGDEQFF
cdr3_nt: TGTGCCAGCAGCTTGTTGGGGGATGAGCAGTTCTTC
v_call: TRBV5-8
d_call: NA
clone_size: few
j_call: TRBJ2-1

cdr3_aa: CSARDYNRGDGYTF
cdr3_nt: TGCAGTGCTAGAGACTATAACAGGGGTGATGGCTACACCTTC
v_call: TRBV20-1
d_call: TRBD1
clone_size: many
j_call: TRBJ1-2

cdr3_aa: CATLRPLSDEQYF
cdr3_nt: TGTGCCACACTGAGACCCCTTTCCGACGAGCAGTACTTC
v_call: TRBV6-1
d_call: NA
clone_size: few
j_call: TRBJ2-7

cdr3_aa: CASSFRGGSTEAFF
cdr3_nt: TGTGCCAGCAGTTTCAGGGGCGGTTCCACTGAAGCTTTCTTT
v_call: TRBV28
d_call: NA
clone_size: many
j_call: TRBJ1-1

cdr3_aa: CASSQAGGSYGYTF
cdr3_nt: TGTGCCAGCAGCCAGGCAGGGGGCAGCTATGGCTACACCTTC
v_call: TRBV3-1
d_call: TRBD1
clone_size: few
j_call: TRBJ1-2

cdr3_aa: CASSFVRHTQYF
cdr3_nt: TGTGCCAGCAGTTTCGTCCGTCATACGCAGTATTTT
v_call: TRBV12-3/TRBV12-4
d_call: NA
clone_size: many
j_call: TRBJ2-3

cdr3_aa: CASSLRTGGKYEQYF
cdr3_nt: TGTGCCAGCAGTTTGAGGACAGGGGGCAAATACGAGCAGTACTTC
v_call: TRBV28
d_call: TRBD1
clone_size: many
j_call: TRBJ2-7

cdr3_aa: CASSPQATENIQYF
cdr3_nt: TGTGCCAGCAGCCCTCAGGCCACAGAAAACATTCAGTACTTC
v_call: TRBV4-2
d_call: NA
clone_size: NA
j_call: TRBJ2-4

cdr3_aa: CSAREKQDGATNEKLFF
cdr3_nt: TGCAGTGCTAGAGAGAAACAGGACGGTGCAACTAATGAAAAACTGTTTTTT
v_call: TRBV20-1
d_call: NA
clone_size: NA
j_call: TRBJ1-4

cdr3_aa: CASSPAGSGANVLTF
cdr3_nt: TGTGCCAGCAGCCCCGCGGGGTCTGGGGCCAACGTCCTGACTTTC
v_call: TRBV6-1
d_call: NA
clone_size: NA
j_call: TRBJ2-6

cdr3_aa: CASSLALGGPYNEQFF
cdr3_nt: TGTGCCAGCAGCCTCGCTCTAGGGGGACCTTACAATGAGCAGTTCTTC
v_call: TRBV6-1
d_call: NA
clone_size: many
j_call: TRBJ2-1

cdr3_aa: CASTGGSFFNEQFF
cdr3_nt: TGTGCCAGCACTGGCGGGAGCTTTTTCAATGAGCAGTTCTTC
v_call: TRBV28
d_call: TRBD2
clone_size: many
j_call: TRBJ2-1

cdr3_aa: CASSERDNSNQPQHF
cdr3_nt: TGTGCCAGCAGTGAGCGGGACAATAGCAATCAGCCCCAGCATTTT
v_call: TRBV2
d_call: NA
clone_size: many
j_call: TRBJ1-5

cdr3_aa: CASSTPSGQPQHF
cdr3_nt: TGTGCCAGCAGCACCCCTTCAGGTCAGCCCCAGCATTTT
v_call: TRBV6-1
d_call: NA
clone_size: many
j_call: TRBJ1-5

cdr3_aa: CASSLGSGTIEQYF
cdr3_nt: TGCGCCAGCAGCTTGGGCAGTGGGACTATCGAGCAGTACTTC
v_call: TRBV5-1
d_call: TRBD2
clone_size: NA
j_call: TRBJ2-7

cdr3_aa: CASSKSTNEQFF
cdr3_nt: TGTGCCAGCAGTAAAAGTACCAATGAGCAGTTCTTC
v_call: TRBV6-1
d_call: NA
clone_size: many
j_call: TRBJ2-1

cdr3_aa: CASSPKRGLNEQFF
cdr3_nt: TGTGCCAGCAGCCCTAAAAGAGGGCTTAATGAGCAGTTCTTC
v_call: TRBV2
d_call: NA
clone_size: NA
j_call: TRBJ2-1

cdr3_aa: CASSLVDRGSGNTIYF
cdr3_nt: TGTGCCAGCAGCTTAGTTGACAGAGGCTCTGGAAACACCATATATTTT
v_call: TRBV11-3
d_call: NA
clone_size: NA
j_call: TRBJ1-3

cdr3_aa: CASSWGAGLAKNIQYF
cdr3_nt: TGTGCCAGCAGCTGGGGGGCGGGACTAGCCAAAAACATTCAGTACTTC
v_call: TRBV11-2
d_call: NA
clone_size: few
j_call: TRBJ2-4

cdr3_aa: CASSLAGGSLEQYF
cdr3_nt: TGTGCCAGCAGCCTAGCGGGAGGCTCCCTGGAGCAGTACTTC
v_call: TRBV6-2/TRBV6-3
d_call: TRBD2
clone_size: many
j_call: TRBJ2-7

cdr3_aa: CASSSGRPKNIQYF
cdr3_nt: TGTGCCAGCAGCTCGGGGAGACCCAAAAACATTCAGTACTTC
v_call: TRBV7-9
d_call: NA
clone_size: many
j_call: TRBJ2-4

cdr3_aa: CASTLRQGGEQYF
cdr3_nt: TGTGCCAGCACCCTACGACAGGGCGGCGAGCAGTACTTC
v_call: TRBV27
d_call: TRBD1
clone_size: many
j_call: TRBJ2-7

cdr3_aa: CASSPRTADNEQFF
cdr3_nt: TGTGCCAGCTCACCTAGGACAGCTGACAATGAGCAGTTCTTC
v_call: TRBV18
d_call: NA
clone_size: many
j_call: TRBJ2-1

cdr3_aa: CASSGTGSGTQYF
cdr3_nt: TGTGCCAGCTCCGGGACAGGGTCTGGTACGCAGTATTTT
v_call: TRBV2
d_call: TRBD1
clone_size: many
j_call: TRBJ2-3

cdr3_aa: CASSGPGQNTDTQYF
cdr3_nt: TGTGCCAGTAGCGGACCGGGACAGAACACAGATACGCAGTATTTT
v_call: TRBV19
d_call: TRBD1
clone_size: NA
j_call: TRBJ2-3

cdr3_aa: CAWGVGTGNYEQYF
cdr3_nt: TGTGCCTGGGGTGTCGGGACAGGGAATTACGAGCAGTACTTC
v_call: TRBV30
d_call: TRBD1
clone_size: many
j_call: TRBJ2-7

cdr3_aa: CASSKGGLQETQYF
cdr3_nt: TGTGCCAGCAGTAAGGGGGGGCTCCAAGAGACCCAGTACTTC
v_call: TRBV6-1
d_call: NA
clone_size: many
j_call: TRBJ2-5